The T cell receptor (beta chain) described here comes from a study of shared clonotypes between healthy human individuals. Regarding this clone: Antigen: not known.

Libraries were prepared by immunoSEQ multiplex PCR; TCRdb keeps only in-frame clonotypes and omits some of them. This sample has some 2,100,000 clones, with approximately 95% found just once. General observations from the study: All-four-donor shared clonotypes had higher generation probabilities than non-shared clonotypes did. Rarefaction showed that sequencing of sorted subsets was incomplete (despite large depth). Estimated richness was generally greater in naive than memory subsets.

The receptor comes from a man aged 18 to 29 in good health. Sequencing was carried out using naive CD4+ T cells sorted from blood. This sample's subset: CD45RA+ positively selected.

CDR3 nucleotides: TGTGCCATCAGTGAAAGCGGGGTCCCATCTTACGAGCAGTACTTC. Translation: CAISESGVPSYEQYF. The chain recombines TRBV10-3 with TRBJ2-7; 7 bases are shared with TRBD2. After removal of 3 bases from V and 4 bases from J, the junction contained 9 bases not matched to a gene. The germline V gene encodes CDR1 ENHRY and CDR2 SYGVKD. This CDR3 comprises 15 residues.